This is a list of T cell receptor beta chains from one sample in a study of CD8+ T cells in alopecia areata. Generated by immunoSEQ multiplex PCR, the TCRdb table keeps only in-frame clones and is missing some. This sample yields about 200,000 clones, of which about three fifths are seen a single time; about 5.1% belongs to the top ten. The specimen comprised CD4+ T cells sorted from blood, sampled at week 24, from a patient treated with tofacitinib. The receptors stem from a human donor with alopecia areata. The CDR3 runs from the conserved cysteine through the conserved F or W. The order of the fields is V gene, J gene, clone size, D gene, CDR3 protein, CDR3 DNA. A D gene is named only where the DNA matches it firmly. Clone size appears in some rows only: once, few, many, or a class for an expanded clone.

>TRBV10-3|TRBJ2-3|-|-
CAIGPTTDTQYF
TGTGCCATCGGGCCGACAACAGATACGCAGTATTTT
>TRBV5-4|TRBJ2-7|-|-
CASSVATPPYEQYF
TGTGCCAGCAGCGTCGCCACCCCGCCCTACGAGCAGTACTTC
>TRBV2|TRBJ2-3|few|-
CASRQTESTDTQYF
TGTGCCAGCAGACAGACCGAGAGCACAGATACGCAGTATTTT
>TRBV15|TRBJ2-5|-|-
CATSQTSGGETQYF
TGTGCCACCAGCCAGACTAGTGGGGGAGAGACCCAGTACTTC
>TRBV30|TRBJ1-5|-|-
CAWSVAWGDQPQHF
TGTGCCTGGAGTGTAGCCTGGGGTGACCAGCCCCAGCATTTT
>TRBV7-3|TRBJ2-1|-|-
CASSPQGDEQFF
TGTGCCAGCAGCCCGCAAGGAGATGAGCAGTTCTTC
>TRBV7-2|TRBJ2-5|few|TRBD1
CASSPPTGGQETQYF
TGTGCCAGCAGCCCACCGACAGGGGGCCAAGAGACCCAGTACTTC
>TRBV25-1|TRBJ2-5|few|TRBD1
CASSERDRGETQYF
TGTGCCAGCAGCGAACGGGACAGGGGGGAGACCCAGTACTTC
>TRBV4-2|TRBJ1-1|-|-
CASSQDQSPEAEAFF
TGTGCCAGCAGCCAAGATCAGAGCCCCGAGGCGGAAGCTTTCTTT
>TRBV29-1|TRBJ2-2|-|-
CSVAGEANTGELFF
TGCAGCGTTGCAGGGGAGGCGAACACCGGGGAGCTGTTTTTT
>TRBV2|TRBJ2-7|-|TRBD2
CASSLSGGSYEQYF
TGTGCCAGCAGCTTAAGCGGGGGGAGCTACGAGCAGTACTTC
>TRBV4-3|TRBJ2-2|-|TRBD1
CASSQTGLYTGELFF
TGCGCCAGCAGCCAGACAGGGTTGTACACCGGGGAGCTGTTTTTT
>TRBV7-9|TRBJ1-2|-|TRBD1
CASSILDRDAYGYTF
TGTGCCAGCAGCATACTCGACAGGGACGCGTATGGCTACACCTTC
>TRBV4-3|TRBJ2-7|-|TRBD2
CASSQASRGGSYEQYF
TGCGCCAGCAGCCAAGCCTCGCGGGGGGGCTCCTACGAGCAGTACTTC
>TRBV4-3|TRBJ2-1|-|-
CASSHYGTNNEQFF
TGCGCCAGCAGCCACTACGGGACAAACAATGAGCAGTTCTTC
>TRBV19|TRBJ1-2|-|-
CASLRRGNYGYTF
TGTGCCAGTCTCCGTCGGGGAAACTATGGCTACACCTTC
>TRBV6-5|TRBJ1-4|-|TRBD1
CASSSNRGTNEKLFF
TGTGCCAGCAGTTCGAACAGGGGAACTAATGAAAAACTGTTTTTT
>TRBV2|TRBJ2-6|-|-
CASRQTEGSGANVLTF
TGTGCCAGCAGGCAAACCGAGGGTTCCGGGGCCAACGTCCTGACTTTC
>TRBV5-1|TRBJ2-3|-|TRBD2
CASSLTSSGTFVTDTQYF
TGCGCCAGCAGCTTAACATCTAGCGGGACCTTCGTCACAGATACGCAGTATTTT
>TRBV18|TRBJ2-3|-|-
CASSPGEDTQYF
TGTGCCAGCTCGCCCGGCGAAGATACGCAGTATTTT
>TRBV4-2|TRBJ1-5|-|-
CASSLEGGGDQPQHF
TGTGCCAGCAGCCTAGAAGGGGGTGGGGATCAGCCCCAGCATTTT
>TRBV10-3|TRBJ1-2|once|TRBD1
CAISEDRDGYTF
TGTGCCATCAGTGAAGACAGGGACGGCTACACCTTC
>TRBV25-1|TRBJ2-2|-|-
CATLIGGSGELFF
TGTGCCACTCTTATCGGTGGAAGCGGGGAGCTGTTTTTT
>TRBV25-1|TRBJ1-6|-|-
CASSGTGVGNSPLHF
TGTGCCAGCAGTGGTACGGGGGTCGGGAATTCACCCCTCCACTTT
>TRBV20-1|TRBJ2-5|-|-
CSAGVEETQYF
TGCAGTGCTGGGGTCGAAGAGACCCAGTACTTC
>TRBV5-1|TRBJ2-1|few|-
CASSLTNEQFF
TGCGCCAGCAGCTTGACCAATGAGCAGTTCTTC
>TRBV30|TRBJ1-1|-|-
CAWSRNEAFF
TGTGCCTGGAGCCGGAACGAAGCTTTCTTT
>TRBV4-1|TRBJ1-2|few|-
CASSPEGLKDGYTF
TGCGCCAGCAGCCCAGAGGGGCTGAAGGATGGCTACACCTTC
>TRBV9|TRBJ2-1|-|-
CASSAGTGAYNEQFF
TGTGCCAGCAGCGCTGGGACTGGAGCCTACAATGAGCAGTTCTTC
>TRBV10-3|TRBJ2-1|once|TRBD2
CAISPGAGDDNEQFF
TGTGCCATCAGCCCCGGGGCGGGAGACGACAATGAGCAGTTCTTC
>TRBV11-1|TRBJ2-5|once|-
CASSLGFMETQYF
TGTGCCAGCAGCTTAGGGTTCATGGAGACCCAGTACTTC
>TRBV30|TRBJ1-2|-|TRBD1
CAGPNQGGGYGYTF
TGTGCCGGACCCAACCAGGGGGGAGGCTATGGCTACACCTTC
>TRBV27|TRBJ2-3|-|TRBD2
CASSSASGEITDTQYF
TGTGCCAGCAGTTCAGCTAGCGGGGAGATCACAGATACGCAGTATTTT
>TRBV19|TRBJ2-3|-|-
CASKSQGDTQYF
TGTGCCAGTAAAAGTCAGGGGGATACGCAGTATTTT
>TRBV7-9|TRBJ2-5|few|-
CASSPSDAGARTQYF
TGTGCCAGCAGCCCAAGCGATGCCGGGGCGCGGACCCAGTACTTC
>TRBV19|TRBJ1-1|-|TRBD1
CASSGRTGEAFF
TGTGCCAGTAGTGGAAGGACAGGTGAAGCTTTCTTT
>TRBV9|TRBJ1-1|-|-
CASTPTAAAPNTEAFF
TGTGCCAGCACCCCGACAGCGGCGGCGCCGAACACTGAAGCTTTCTTT
>TRBV7-2|TRBJ2-7|-|TRBD1
CASSFAGTGFSYEQYF
TGTGCCAGCAGCTTCGCCGGGACAGGGTTCTCCTACGAGCAGTACTTC
>TRBV6-5|TRBJ1-1|-|-
CASGWGAAFF
TGTGCCAGCGGCTGGGGTGCGGCTTTCTTT
>TRBV7-6|TRBJ1-6|-|-
CASSLTATKVNSPLHF
TGTGCCAGCAGCTTGACTGCAACAAAAGTTAATTCACCCCTCCACTTT
>TRBV28|TRBJ2-7|-|TRBD2
CASSPPELAGGYEQYF
TGTGCCAGCAGTCCCCCGGAACTAGCGGGAGGCTACGAGCAGTACTTC
>TRBV7-2|TRBJ2-7|-|-
CASRHRRISYEQYF
TGTGCCAGCAGACATCGACGGATCTCCTACGAGCAGTACTTC
>TRBV7-9|TRBJ1-1|-|-
CASRLGGLRMGNTEAFF
TGTGCCAGCAGACTTGGGGGCCTGCGGATGGGGAACACTGAAGCTTTCTTT
>TRBV4-1|TRBJ1-6|-|-
CASSQEGTGASPLHF
TGCGCCAGCAGCCAAGAGGGCACCGGAGCATCACCCCTCCACTTT
>TRBV27|TRBJ2-5|-|TRBD1
CASSLRQGWLETQYF
TGTGCCAGCAGTCTTAGACAGGGCTGGCTCGAGACCCAGTACTTC
>TRBV7-7|TRBJ2-5|-|TRBD2
CASSSGRGEETQYF
TGTGCCAGCAGTTCCGGGCGGGGGGAAGAGACCCAGTACTTC
>TRBV7-2|TRBJ1-6|few|-
CASSLWAPASGSPLHF
TGTGCCAGCAGCTTATGGGCCCCAGCGTCGGGTTCACCCCTCCACTTT
>TRBV4-1|TRBJ2-1|-|TRBD2
CASSQGTSPSGQFF
TGCGCCAGCAGCCAGGGGACTAGCCCTAGTGGGCAGTTCTTC
>TRBV4-1|TRBJ2-7|-|-
CASSQAPQDSYEQYF
TGCGCCAGCAGCCAAGCCCCACAGGACTCCTACGAGCAGTACTTC
>TRBV9|TRBJ1-5|-|TRBD1
CASSGEGAWNQPQHF
TGTGCCAGCAGCGGGGAGGGGGCGTGGAATCAGCCCCAGCATTTT
>TRBV4-2|TRBJ1-5|-|TRBD1
CASSRGTGRDQPQHF
TGTGCCAGCAGCCGCGGGACAGGTCGGGATCAGCCCCAGCATTTT
>TRBV28|TRBJ1-2|-|-
CASSPNAPDPTSYGYTF
TGTGCCAGCAGTCCAAACGCCCCGGACCCTACATCGTATGGCTACACCTTC
>TRBV29-1|TRBJ2-1|-|-
CSADEGDNEQFF
TGCAGCGCGGATGAAGGGGACAATGAGCAGTTCTTC
>TRBV4-1|TRBJ1-1|-|-
CASSQGVENTEAFF
TGCGCCAGCAGCCAAGGAGTGGAGAACACTGAAGCTTTCTTT
>TRBV7-2|TRBJ2-3|-|-
CASSLGDSDTQYF
TGTGCCAGCAGCTTAGGGGACTCTGATACGCAGTATTTT
>TRBV4-2|TRBJ2-1|-|-
CASSQESRDRSEQFF
TGTGCCAGCAGCCAAGAGTCGCGTGACAGGAGTGAGCAGTTCTTC